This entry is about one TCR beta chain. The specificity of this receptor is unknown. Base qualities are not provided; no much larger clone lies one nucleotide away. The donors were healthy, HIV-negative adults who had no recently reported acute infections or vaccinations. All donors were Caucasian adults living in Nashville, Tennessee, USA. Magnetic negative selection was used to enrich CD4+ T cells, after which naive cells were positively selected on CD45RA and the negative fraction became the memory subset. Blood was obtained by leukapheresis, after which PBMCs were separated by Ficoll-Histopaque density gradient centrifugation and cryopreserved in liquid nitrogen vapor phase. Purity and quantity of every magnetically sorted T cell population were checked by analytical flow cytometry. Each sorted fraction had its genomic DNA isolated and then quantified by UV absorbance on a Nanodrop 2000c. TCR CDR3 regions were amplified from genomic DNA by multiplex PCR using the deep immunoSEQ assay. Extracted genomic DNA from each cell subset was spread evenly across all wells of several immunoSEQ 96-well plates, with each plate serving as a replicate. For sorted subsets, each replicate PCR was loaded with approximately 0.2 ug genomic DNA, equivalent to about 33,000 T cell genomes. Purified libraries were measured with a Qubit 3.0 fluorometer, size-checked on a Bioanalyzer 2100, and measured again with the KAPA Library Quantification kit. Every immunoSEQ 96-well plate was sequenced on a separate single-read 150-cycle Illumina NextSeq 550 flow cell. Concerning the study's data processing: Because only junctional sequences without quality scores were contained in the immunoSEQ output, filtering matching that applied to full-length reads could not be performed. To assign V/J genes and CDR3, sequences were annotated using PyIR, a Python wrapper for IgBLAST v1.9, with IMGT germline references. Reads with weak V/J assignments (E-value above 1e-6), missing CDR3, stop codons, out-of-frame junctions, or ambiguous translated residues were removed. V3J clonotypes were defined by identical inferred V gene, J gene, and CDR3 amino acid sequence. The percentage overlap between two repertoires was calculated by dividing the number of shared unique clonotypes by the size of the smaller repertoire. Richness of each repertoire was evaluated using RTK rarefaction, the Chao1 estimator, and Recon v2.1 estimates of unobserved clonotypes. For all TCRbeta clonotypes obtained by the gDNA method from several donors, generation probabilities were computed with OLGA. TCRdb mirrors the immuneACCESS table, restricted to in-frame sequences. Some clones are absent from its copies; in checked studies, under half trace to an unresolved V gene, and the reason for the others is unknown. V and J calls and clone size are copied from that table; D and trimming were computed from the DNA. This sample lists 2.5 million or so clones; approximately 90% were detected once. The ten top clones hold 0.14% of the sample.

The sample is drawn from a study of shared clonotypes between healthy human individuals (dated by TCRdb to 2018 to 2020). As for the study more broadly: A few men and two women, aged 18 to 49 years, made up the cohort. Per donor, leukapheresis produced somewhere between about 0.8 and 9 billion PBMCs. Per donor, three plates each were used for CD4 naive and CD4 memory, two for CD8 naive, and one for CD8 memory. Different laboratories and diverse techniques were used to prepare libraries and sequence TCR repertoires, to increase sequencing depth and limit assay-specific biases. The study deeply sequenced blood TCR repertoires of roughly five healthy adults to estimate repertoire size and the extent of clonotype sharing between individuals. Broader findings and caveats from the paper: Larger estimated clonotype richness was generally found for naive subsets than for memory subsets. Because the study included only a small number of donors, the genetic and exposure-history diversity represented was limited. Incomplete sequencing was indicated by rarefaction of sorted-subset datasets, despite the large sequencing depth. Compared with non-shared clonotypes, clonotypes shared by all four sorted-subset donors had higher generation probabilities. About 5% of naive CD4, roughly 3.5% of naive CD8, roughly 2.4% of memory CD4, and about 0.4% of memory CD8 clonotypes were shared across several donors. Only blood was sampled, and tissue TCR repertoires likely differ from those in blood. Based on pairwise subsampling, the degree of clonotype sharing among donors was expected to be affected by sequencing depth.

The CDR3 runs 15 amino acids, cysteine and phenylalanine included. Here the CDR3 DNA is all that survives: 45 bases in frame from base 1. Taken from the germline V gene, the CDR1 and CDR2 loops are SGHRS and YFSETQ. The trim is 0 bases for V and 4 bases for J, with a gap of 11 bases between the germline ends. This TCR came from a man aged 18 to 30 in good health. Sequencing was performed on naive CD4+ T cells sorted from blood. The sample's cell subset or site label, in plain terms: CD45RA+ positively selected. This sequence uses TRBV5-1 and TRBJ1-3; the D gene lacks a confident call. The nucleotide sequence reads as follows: TGCGCCAGCAGCTTGGAACCGGGTCCCGGAAACACCATATATTTT. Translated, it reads CASSLEPGPGNTIYF.